Listed below are T cell receptor beta chains from one sample, sequenced in a study of blood T cell repertoires in COVID-19. TCRdb's copy holds only in-frame clones and misses some; the assay was immunoSEQ multiplex PCR. Among about 190,000 clones listed, roughly 88% were seen once. Sequencing used peripheral blood. The receptors were sampled from a woman in her thirties or forties who had recovered from COVID-19. Both conserved end residues are part of each CDR3. The order of the fields is V gene, J gene, CDR3 protein.

v_call: TRBV6-6
j_call: TRBJ1-2
cdr3_aa: CASSTTDTGRGYTF

v_call: TRBV5-7
j_call: TRBJ2-7
cdr3_aa: CASSLEGPLVDLAYEQYF

v_call: TRBV2
j_call: TRBJ2-7
cdr3_aa: CASGYGTGSYEQYF

v_call: TRBV6-5
j_call: TRBJ1-5
cdr3_aa: CASRGQGASNQPQHF

v_call: TRBV21-1
j_call: TRBJ2-7
cdr3_aa: CARQRRHRAYEQYF

v_call: TRBV5-1
j_call: TRBJ1-3
cdr3_aa: CASSLAGTGGLGNTIYF

v_call: TRBV18
j_call: TRBJ1-1
cdr3_aa: CASSPLTGGNTEAFF

v_call: TRBV5-6
j_call: TRBJ1-2
cdr3_aa: CASSLPVDRPYTF

v_call: TRBV12-3/TRBV12-4
j_call: TRBJ2-5
cdr3_aa: CASTIHGGETQYF

v_call: TRBV28
j_call: TRBJ1-1
cdr3_aa: CASSPSTEAFF

v_call: TRBV30
j_call: TRBJ2-7
cdr3_aa: CAWSGSGSLSYEQYF

v_call: TRBV10-3
j_call: TRBJ1-2
cdr3_aa: CAISERGEGYGYTF

v_call: TRBV7-9
j_call: TRBJ2-1
cdr3_aa: CASSFIAGGRNEQFF

v_call: TRBV7-8
j_call: TRBJ2-1
cdr3_aa: CASSLAQRDNEQFF

v_call: TRBV2
j_call: TRBJ1-6
cdr3_aa: CASRREGSSPLHF

v_call: TRBV7-9
j_call: TRBJ1-2
cdr3_aa: CASSPGTTNYGYTF

v_call: TRBV3-1/TRBV3-2
j_call: TRBJ2-2
cdr3_aa: CASSLGGMTGELFF

v_call: TRBV2
j_call: TRBJ2-7
cdr3_aa: CASSDTSSEQYF

v_call: TRBV27
j_call: TRBJ2-1
cdr3_aa: CASSPQGLAGARPFPSEQFF

v_call: TRBV30
j_call: TRBJ2-1
cdr3_aa: CAWELAGHNEQFF

v_call: TRBV19
j_call: TRBJ1-6
cdr3_aa: CASSIDRDSPLHF

v_call: TRBV7-3
j_call: TRBJ2-3
cdr3_aa: CASSFGQPTDTQYF

v_call: TRBV5-1
j_call: TRBJ2-1
cdr3_aa: CASSLAAGGTYNEQFF

v_call: TRBV6-2/TRBV6-3
j_call: TRBJ2-7
cdr3_aa: CASSALAGASYEQYF

v_call: TRBV10-3
j_call: TRBJ2-7
cdr3_aa: CAISDYRGYEQYF

v_call: TRBV19
j_call: TRBJ2-5
cdr3_aa: CASTGGAIGTQYF

v_call: TRBV10-3
j_call: TRBJ1-3
cdr3_aa: CAISDASRPGNTIYF

v_call: TRBV12-3/TRBV12-4
j_call: TRBJ2-7
cdr3_aa: CASASSYEQYF

v_call: TRBV19
j_call: TRBJ1-5
cdr3_aa: CASSSGWDQPQHF

v_call: TRBV11-3
j_call: TRBJ2-1
cdr3_aa: CASSRIGTSGLNEQFF

v_call: TRBV6-1
j_call: TRBJ2-4
cdr3_aa: CASSERNIQYF

v_call: TRBV6-1
j_call: TRBJ1-2
cdr3_aa: CASSEAQWGSRGYTF

v_call: TRBV30
j_call: TRBJ2-1
cdr3_aa: CAWSNLAGNEQFF

v_call: TRBV15
j_call: TRBJ2-7
cdr3_aa: CATSLGGTTSYEQYF

v_call: TRBV5-8
j_call: TRBJ2-5
cdr3_aa: CASSPPTSQGSIETQYF

v_call: TRBV4-2
j_call: TRBJ2-3
cdr3_aa: CASSQDGGADTQYF

v_call: TRBV5-8
j_call: TRBJ2-1
cdr3_aa: CASSPWTSGTNNEQFF

v_call: TRBV27
j_call: TRBJ2-7
cdr3_aa: CASSFGGRSEQYF

v_call: TRBV14
j_call: TRBJ1-1
cdr3_aa: CASSQGTGREAFF

v_call: TRBV9
j_call: TRBJ2-7
cdr3_aa: CASSDGTGGNEQYF

v_call: TRBV29-1
j_call: TRBJ2-3
cdr3_aa: CSVAGQGKDTQYF

v_call: TRBV19
j_call: TRBJ2-5
cdr3_aa: CASSAQGAQETQYF

v_call: TRBV27
j_call: TRBJ1-5
cdr3_aa: CASSLAGTGTYSNQPQHF

v_call: TRBV6-5
j_call: TRBJ1-5
cdr3_aa: CASSYGEGVQPQHF

v_call: TRBV19
j_call: TRBJ2-4
cdr3_aa: CASSIIRQGTLAKNIQYF

v_call: TRBV7-8
j_call: TRBJ2-7
cdr3_aa: CASSLRAGDSLHEQYF

v_call: TRBV5-1
j_call: TRBJ1-4
cdr3_aa: CASSLGGQFNEKLFF

v_call: TRBV5-1
j_call: TRBJ1-1
cdr3_aa: CASSFGVGGGLGDTEAFF

v_call: TRBV24-1
j_call: TRBJ1-4
cdr3_aa: CATSEGGKLFF

v_call: TRBV5-6
j_call: TRBJ2-3
cdr3_aa: CASSRRGTDTQYF

v_call: TRBV28
j_call: TRBJ2-1
cdr3_aa: CASRPGLAGGDSYNEQFF

v_call: TRBV6-5
j_call: TRBJ2-1
cdr3_aa: CASSRTGNEQFF

v_call: TRBV6-6
j_call: TRBJ2-1
cdr3_aa: CASSAGTKQFF